This T cell receptor (beta chain) was retrieved from a study of blood T cell repertoires in COVID-19. Study context: Donors in the United States, Italy and Spain gave samples during acute or convalescent COVID-19. Sample material is recorded as cDNA or gDNA derived from T cells, B-cell-depleted T cells, or PBMCs.

This clone came up a few times. Study processing details: Estimation of nucleated cell counts relied on the amplification of reference gene primers. Method: immunoSEQ multiplex PCR; TCRdb's copy keeps in-frame clones and lacks some. V, J and clone size are those of that table, while D and trimming were read from the DNA. The sample includes about 200,000 clones, approximately 80% of them seen just once. This CDR3 region has 12 residues. Germline CDR1 MNHEY, CDR2 SVGAGI. V gave up 7 bases and J gave up 7 bases, with 13 bases separating them. The clonotype comes from a woman older than 75 with acute or convalescent COVID-19. The source material was peripheral blood. The V call is TRBV6-5, the J call TRBJ1-2; D is possibly TRBD1 (5 bases). The CDR3: CASNLRAGGYTF. CDR3 coding DNA: TGTGCCAGCAACCTCAGGGCTGGTGGCTACACCTTC.